This note documents a single T cell receptor beta chain sequence. These data are taken from a study of blood T cell repertoires in COVID-19. Across the whole study: In each case, the material was cDNA or gDNA derived from T cells, B-cell-depleted T cells, or PBMCs.

Libraries were prepared by immunoSEQ multiplex PCR; TCRdb keeps only in-frame clonotypes and omits some of them. The table shows approximately 330,000 clones, with around 92% occurring only once. Germline-derived CDR1 and CDR2 are LNHDA and SQIVND (reference sequence). Trimming took 5 bases from V and 6 from J; bases not matched to a gene: 11. The CDR3 covers 16 residues. The chain has TRBV19 and TRBJ2-3; 10 bases map to TRBD2. The sample was PBMCs or T cells enriched from blood (not recorded which). The clonotype was recovered from a woman between 25 and 40 years old who had recovered from COVID-19. The CDR3 sequence: CASSGDPSGSPDTQYF. DNA of the CDR3: TGTGCCAGTAGTGGAGACCCTAGCGGGAGTCCCGATACGCAGTATTTT.